The rows below give T cell receptor beta chains drawn from one sample of a study of blood T cell repertoires in COVID-19. Sequencing used immunoSEQ multiplex PCR; TCRdb keeps in-frame clones, though not all of them. The table has under 110,000 clones, 87% seen once; the top ten hold 9.5% to 13%. The sequencing sample was made of peripheral blood. The receptors were gathered from a woman in her 30s with acute or convalescent COVID-19. Both conserved end residues are part of each CDR3. A D gene is named only where the DNA matches it firmly. Clone sizes are given selectively: once, few, many, or a class where the clone is expanded.

abundance	d_gene	v_gene	j_gene	CDR3nt	CDR3aa
NA	NA	TRBV7-2	TRBJ1-5	TGTGCCAGCAGCCCGGGGGGCGGTGGCAATCAGCCCCAGCATTTT	CASSPGGGGNQPQHF
once	NA	TRBV24-1	TRBJ2-1	TGTGCCACCAGTGATTTTCGGGTTTGGAATGAGCAGTTCTTC	CATSDFRVWNEQFF
NA	NA	TRBV10-3	TRBJ2-7	TGTGCCATCTCCGGAGGACAGCTGTACGAGCAGTACTTC	CAISGGQLYEQYF
NA	TRBD1	TRBV28	TRBJ2-1	TGTGCCAGCAGTTTATGGATACCGGGACAGGAGTACAATGAGCAGTTCTTC	CASSLWIPGQEYNEQFF
NA	NA	TRBV6-1	TRBJ1-2	TGTGCCAGCAGTGAGTACAGCTATGGCTACACCTTC	CASSEYSYGYTF
NA	NA	TRBV7-3	TRBJ2-7	TGTGCCAGCAGCTTAACAGGGGGAGGGAACGAGCAGTACTTC	CASSLTGGGNEQYF
NA	NA	TRBV5-1	TRBJ1-2	TGCGCCAGCACACTAAATTCGGACACGGCTAACTATGGCTACACCTTC	CASTLNSDTANYGYTF
few	TRBD1	TRBV28	TRBJ1-2	TGTGCCAGCAGTTTTGGGGACAGGCTTAACTATGGCTACACCTTC	CASSFGDRLNYGYTF
once	NA	TRBV18	TRBJ2-1	TGTGCCAGCTCACCACGCCTAGCTAGCCGGGTCGTACAGTTCTTC	CASSPRLASRVVQFF
NA	NA	TRBV28	TRBJ2-7	TGTGCCAGCAGTCCCGGCCGGGGGTTTGCTGAGCAGTACTTC	CASSPGRGFAEQYF
NA	NA	TRBV27	TRBJ2-1	TGTGCCAGCAGCCAGGGGACTACATACAATGAGCAGTTCTTC	CASSQGTTYNEQFF
NA	TRBD1	TRBV11-3	TRBJ1-1	TGTGCCAGCAGCTTTGGGACAGGTCCCACTGAAGCTTTCTTT	CASSFGTGPTEAFF
NA	NA	TRBV14	TRBJ1-4	TGTGCCAGCAGCCAAGGGAAAAGGGAGAAACTGTTTTTT	CASSQGKREKLFF
NA	TRBD1	TRBV5-1	TRBJ1-2	TGCGCCAGCAGCTTGGGGACAGGGGAGGACTATGGCTACACCTTC	CASSLGTGEDYGYTF
NA	NA	TRBV28	TRBJ1-1	TGTGCCAGCAGTTTGGAGGTTAGCGCGGTTGAAGCTTTCTTT	CASSLEVSAVEAFF
NA	NA	TRBV27	TRBJ1-2	TGTGCCAGCAGTATGAGCTATGGCTACACCTTC	CASSMSYGYTF
once	NA	TRBV21-1	TRBJ1-2	TGTGCCAGCAGACAGGGAGGGATTTTAGGCTACACCTTC	CASRQGGILGYTF
NA	NA	TRBV12-5	TRBJ2-7	TGTGCTAGTGGTTTGTCAGCGTTTACAGGGATATCCTACGAGCAGTACTTC	CASGLSAFTGISYEQYF
NA	TRBD1	TRBV5-1	TRBJ1-2	TGCGCCAGCAGTGACGGACAGGGGAGGAACTATGGCTACACCTTC	CASSDGQGRNYGYTF